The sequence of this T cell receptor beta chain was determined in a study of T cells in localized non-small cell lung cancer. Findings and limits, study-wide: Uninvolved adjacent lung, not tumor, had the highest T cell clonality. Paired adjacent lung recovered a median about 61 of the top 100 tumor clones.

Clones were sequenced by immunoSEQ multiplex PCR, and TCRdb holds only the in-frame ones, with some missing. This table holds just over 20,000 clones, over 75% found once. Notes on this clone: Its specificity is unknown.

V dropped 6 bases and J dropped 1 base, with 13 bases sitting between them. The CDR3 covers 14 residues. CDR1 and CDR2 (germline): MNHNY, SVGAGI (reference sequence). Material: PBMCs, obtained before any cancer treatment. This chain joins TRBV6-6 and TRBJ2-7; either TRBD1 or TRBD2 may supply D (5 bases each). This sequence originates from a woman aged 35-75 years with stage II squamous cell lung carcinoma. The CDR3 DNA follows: TGTGCCAGCAGGATTACGGGACCATCCTACGAGCAGTACTTC. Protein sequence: CASRITGPSYEQYF.